These T cell receptor beta chains were read from a single sample in a study of cytomegalovirus exposure and HLA in healthy donors. Using immunoSEQ multiplex PCR, the repertoire was profiled, and TCRdb retains in-frame clones only, with some absent. Among roughly 160,000 clones listed, around 73% were seen once. Material: PBMCs. These receptors were taken from a woman in her late teens or twenties in good health and CMV-seropositive. The CDR3 runs from the conserved cysteine through the conserved F or W. A D gene is named only where the DNA matches it firmly. Size is omitted from some rows. Given values are once, few, many or a class for expanded clones.

J gene	clone size	D gene	CDR3 length	V gene	CDR3 protein	CDR3 DNA
TRBJ2-3	-	TRBD2	14	TRBV6-5	CASSLAGVTDTQYF	TGTGCCAGCAGTCTAGCGGGGGTCACAGATACGCAGTATTTT
TRBJ2-7	few	-	12	TRBV30	CAWSVSTYEQYF	TGTGCCTGGAGTGTATCGACTTACGAGCAGTACTTC
TRBJ2-5	-	TRBD2	17	TRBV5-6	CASSSTYPGLEQETQYF	TGTGCCAGCAGCTCAACATACCCGGGACTAGAGCAAGAGACCCAGTACTTC
TRBJ1-2	once	-	11	TRBV6-1	CASSEPDGYTF	TGTGCCAGCAGTGAACCGGATGGCTACACCTTC
TRBJ1-2	-	TRBD1	13	TRBV7-9	CASSQGQGNGYTF	TGTGCCAGCAGCCAGGGACAGGGGAATGGCTACACCTTC
TRBJ1-2	-	-	11	TRBV6-5	CAAGPPYGYTF	TGTGCCGCGGGACCTCCCTATGGCTACACCTTC
TRBJ1-2	-	TRBD1	14	TRBV12-5	CASGLGTGIYGYTF	TGTGCTAGTGGACTCGGGACAGGGATCTATGGCTACACCTTC
TRBJ2-1	-	TRBD2	14	TRBV6-1	CASNLAGGGNEQFF	TGTGCCAGCAACCTAGCGGGGGGGGGTAATGAGCAGTTCTTC
TRBJ1-5	-	-	15	TRBV9	CASSVTGHSNQPQHF	TGTGCCAGCAGCGTCACAGGGCATAGCAATCAGCCCCAGCATTTT
TRBJ2-1	-	-	14	TRBV2	CASSESPTVLEQFF	TGTGCCAGCAGTGAATCTCCTACCGTCCTTGAGCAGTTCTTC
TRBJ1-3	few	-	16	TRBV7-9	CSSSLALGGAGNTIYF	TGTTCCAGCAGCTTAGCGCTGGGGGGAGCTGGAAACACCATATATTTT
TRBJ2-3	few	TRBD1	15	TRBV14	CASSRYRGMADTQYF	TGTGCCAGCAGCCGTTACAGGGGGATGGCAGATACGCAGTATTTT
TRBJ1-1	-	TRBD1	16	TRBV27	CASSFVLGTENTEAFF	TGTGCCAGCAGTTTTGTCCTGGGGACAGAGAACACTGAAGCTTTCTTT
TRBJ2-1	once	-	16	TRBV7-9	CASKGSVKSSYNEQFF	TGTGCCAGCAAGGGGTCAGTTAAAAGCTCCTACAATGAGCAGTTCTTC
TRBJ2-2	-	-	18	TRBV9	CASSVSDSGMGFTGELFF	TGTGCCAGCAGCGTTAGCGACTCCGGGATGGGGTTCACCGGGGAGCTGTTTTTT
TRBJ1-5	once	TRBD1	14	TRBV7-2	CASSLGTGTQPQHF	TGTGCCAGCAGCTTAGGGACAGGGACTCAGCCCCAGCATTTT
TRBJ2-5	-	TRBD2	18	TRBV10-3	CAISESSSGTSGFQTQYF	TGCGCCATCAGTGAGTCGAGCTCCGGGACTAGCGGGTTCCAGACCCAGTACTTC
TRBJ1-1	-	-	15	TRBV4-1	CASSHLQGFNTEAFF	TGCGCCAGCAGCCATCTCCAGGGGTTTAACACTGAAGCTTTCTTT
TRBJ1-2	-	-	14	TRBV14	CASSPLGGGDGYTF	TGTGCCAGCAGCCCCCTCGGAGGTGGGGATGGCTACACCTTC
TRBJ2-1	-	TRBD2	19	TRBV7-3	CASSLLTSGGPNSYNEQFF	TGTGCCAGCAGCTTACTGACTAGCGGGGGGCCCAACAGCTACAATGAGCAGTTCTTC
TRBJ1-1	-	-	12	TRBV29-1	CSANLDSDEAFF	TGCAGCGCTAACCTCGACAGCGATGAAGCTTTCTTT
TRBJ1-1	few	-	13	TRBV7-3	CASSLSGNTEAFF	TGTGCCAGCAGCTTAAGCGGTAACACTGAAGCTTTCTTT
TRBJ1-1	-	TRBD1	16	TRBV5-4	CASSIPGTGKNTEAFF	TGTGCCAGCAGCATACCCGGGACAGGGAAAAACACTGAAGCTTTCTTT